This T cell receptor (beta chain) comes out of a study of cytomegalovirus exposure and HLA in healthy donors (dated by TCRdb to 2015 to 2018). Study-level background: In an earlier analysis of approximately 500 of the donors, around 290 Gb of sequence data and 90 million to 120 million unique TCR beta sequences from approximately 180 million T cells were reported. Roughly 300 gigabases of sequencing data and 70 million to 95 million unique TCR sequences made up an early release that covered approximately 650 HLA-typed donors. Of the approximately 400 genotyped donors, about 80% fell in the genetic ancestry cluster associated with self-reported Caucasian donors. The study was designed to test whether signatures of past pathogen exposure could be identified by cataloging public T cell receptors. The T cell repertoires of some 700 subjects were profiled by immunosequencing and related to cytomegalovirus serostatus. Along with the approximately 700-subject first cohort, a separate validation cohort of over a hundred different subjects was used. The study combined high-throughput TCR immunosequencing, statistical association of individual TCRs with disease status, and machine learning to predict cytomegalovirus infection status. To study patterns of TCR occurrence, a later analysis re-analyzed previously published TCR beta repertoires from 600 to 750 donors and added high-resolution HLA genotyping. In the later analysis, no new phenotypic data were used to find candidate immune exposures; instead, reliance was placed on TCR beta sequences and their occurrence across donors. An earlier analysis of some 600 of the donors applied high-throughput TCR beta sequencing to assess whether each TCR beta V gene segment acted as functional or pseudogenic. Donor age, sex, ethnicity and CMV serostatus were compiled alongside the repertoire data. A later genetic analysis used genome-wide SNP genotypes for about three fifths of the 666 donors, treating that subset as a discovery cohort. Every repertoire in the discovery cohort had been generated on one and the same sequencing platform. Both class I and class II loci were covered by HLA typing, at four-digit resolution. Typing coverage differed by locus: A, B, C, DRB1 and DQB1 were typed in about 629-640 donors, DQA1 in about 500, DPA1 in some 610, and DPB1 in around 490. Four to six DR-DQ haplotypes were handled as single units for association and clustering, since linkage in the cohort was strong. Among roughly 370 genotyped donors of the cohort, an average of about 240,000 unique TCR beta nucleotide sequences were sequenced per donor, roughly a sixth of them non-productive.

Details on this clone: Its binding antigen is unknown. No base qualities exist here, and no much larger clone lies one base off it.

The cohort consisted of approximately 670 healthy bone marrow donors. At the time of sampling, every cohort member was nominally healthy, though immune exposures that went unrecorded were likely present. The donor was CMV seropositive and was included in the group of 290 or so seropositive cohort members. A peripheral blood sample was provided by each donor, and peripheral blood mononuclear cells were used for TCR beta sequencing. The Qiagen DNeasy Blood Extraction Kit was used to extract genomic DNA from the blood cell samples. What the authors observed across the whole study: For the cohort, immune exposure information was limited to CMV serostatus. Because some donors lacked HLA typing at each locus, the association tests relied only on the typed subset. A later genetic analysis associated a missense DCLRE1C variant with V-gene and J-gene trimming of TCR beta chains, and an independent cohort replicated the association. According to a later genetic analysis, donors in an Asian-associated ancestry cluster had fewer N-insertions in productive TCRs than the approximately 670-donor mean. Correlated functional status among segregating V segments might be attributable to linkage disequilibrium, but an unknown experimental factor could not be ruled out. Most TCR sequences were observed very rarely across donors, whereas some public TCRs were present in many individuals. Broadly in line with IMGT annotations, most TCR beta V segments showed up in productive rearrangements about 87% or about 30% of the time in an earlier analysis of several hundred of the donors. Most CMV-associated TCR beta chains appeared to be HLA-restricted in a later analysis, and the HLA associations seemed to be driven largely by CMV exposure. Several of the top co-occurrence clusters appeared to be linked to parvovirus B19, influenza, CMV and Epstein-Barr virus, according to a later analysis. A few of the identified cytomegalovirus-associated TCR beta chains were confirmed in vitro to be specific for cytomegalovirus antigens. A further reported finding was that TCR beta sequences accurately predicted the HLA-A and HLA-B alleles for most subjects in the first cohort. A group of highly shared sequence variants was considered likely to be a technical artifact of the sequencing pipeline. Seventeen rarely observed V segments, including chromosome 9 orphons, were excluded from the earlier analysis of almost 600 of the donors because counts were too low. When HLA alleles, especially DR and DQ, strongly co-occurred, TCR associations were difficult to assign to individual alleles. At a false discovery rate of 0.05, a later analysis linked approximately 18,000 TCR beta sequences to specific HLA alleles. In a later analysis, TCR association rates were found to vary across HLA loci, with the most associated TCRs seen for DRB1 alleles and the fewest for HLA-C alleles. Only TCR beta chains were sequenced in this cohort, and the absence of alpha or paired-chain data limited detectable features. The authors suggested that the approach could potentially be extended to other disease states and immunological phenotypes. The classifier was reported to diagnose cytomegalovirus status with high specificity and sensitivity in both the original and validation cohorts. A total of 164 TCR beta chains were listed by the study as associated with cytomegalovirus. In a later analysis, HLA-associated TCR beta chains were found to be more clonally expanded and to have lower generation probabilities than equally common non-associated chains. Sequencing depth was assumed to be roughly uniform across donors in the presence/absence analyses, though that assumption may not hold.

The method was the immunoSEQ multiplex PCR assay. The multiplex PCR relied on a mix of 60 forward primers for TCR Vbeta segments and 13 reverse primers for TCR Jbeta segments. Amplification of the CDR3 region of rearranged TCR beta genes was performed with a multiplex PCR assay on genomic DNA. The Illumina HiSeq System was used to sequence the amplified TCR beta libraries as 87-base-pair reads. Per the original workflow: Across the 670 or so repertoires, a later analysis counted about 81 million unique TCR beta chains, about 10 million of which were shared by at least two donors. Raw reads were error-corrected and collapsed into unique sequences by a nearest-neighbor algorithm in which closely related sequences were merged to remove PCR and sequencing errors. CDR3 sequences were aligned to IMGT reference sequences to assign V, D and J gene segments. For a sequence to be retained, at least a six-nucleotide match to both a V gene segment and a J gene segment was required. A rearrangement counted as productive if the CDR3 had no stop codons and remained in frame with V and J, and every other rearrangement counted as non-productive. Following IMGT convention, CDR3 was defined as the stretch from the second conserved V-encoded cysteine to the conserved J-encoded phenylalanine. The earlier analysis of 500 to 600 of the donors excluded sequences that lacked an unambiguous match to a single V gene segment. An earlier analysis of a few hundred of the donors called V segments functional above 56.7% productive rearrangements and segregating when the between-donor standard deviation exceeded 5%. A statistical classification framework was built for diagnosing cytomegalovirus status from the catalog of TCR beta chain sequences. A later analysis assigned V and J genes by comparing TCR nucleotide sequences with IMGT/GENE-DB human TR gene sequences. In a later analysis, CDR3 sequences and most-parsimonious VDJ recombination scenarios were assigned using the TCRdist pipeline. In a later analysis, each TCR beta chain was defined by its CDR3 amino acid sequence together with its V-gene family, and reads without a unique V-gene family were excluded. To address suspected cross-contamination and a sequencing artifact, a later analysis removed 550 to 750 highly shared, low-generation-probability nucleotide sequences. For each public chain, a later analysis derived a clonal expansion index from normalized ranks of inferred template counts within each repertoire. Generation probabilities in a later analysis came from a VDJ recombination model fitted to out-of-frame rearrangements, and those results were checked against IGoR. In a later analysis, hypergeometric tests were used to score TCR-TCR, TCR-HLA and TCR-CMV co-occurrence, with a repertoire-size bias correction applied to TCR pairs. To estimate false discovery rates, a later analysis permuted the HLA or CMV assignments 20 times. In a later analysis, co-occurring TCRs were grouped using DBSCAN, and TCRdist sequence similarity was added for clustering within HLA-allele-positive subsets. Co-occurrence clustering excluded repertoires with fewer than 30,000 or more than 120,000 public chains, plus five with anomalous nucleotide sharing. As stored in TCRdb, this immuneACCESS dataset retains in-frame rearrangements with V and J assigned. A fraction of the clones does not appear; measured against another copy, unresolved V genes explain less than half of the discrepancy, and the remainder lacks a known reason. Clone size and the V and J calls come from that table; the DNA yielded D and trimming. For this sample there are about 98,000 clones; around 72% appear just once. The top ten hold approximately 9.9% of the sample.

This clonotype was sampled from a man between 18 and 35 years old in good health and CMV-seropositive. The sequenced sample was PBMCs.

This receptor carries the CDR3 CASSEGSSTEQFF. The DNA sequence is given as TGTGCCAGCAGTGAAGGATCGTCTACTGAGCAGTTCTTC. Recombination linked TRBV2 to TRBJ2-1; the D segment cannot be called with confidence. The trim is 1 base for V and 9 bases for J, with a gap of 10 bases between the germline ends. The germline V gene sets CDR1 to SNHLY and CDR2 to FYNNEI. The CDR3 contains 13 residues, cysteine and phenylalanine counted. The DNA shown is the 39-base CDR3, in frame from base 1.